A single T cell receptor beta chain is shown here with its context. CDR3 length: 15 residues. The J segment lost 5 bases and the V segment lost 6 bases, leaving 5 bases of the junction unmatched. Germline V gene lookup returns CDR1 SNHLY and CDR2 FYNNEI. This record comes from a study of blood T cell repertoires in COVID-19. Looking at the study overall: From T cells, B-cell-depleted T cells, or PBMCs came the material, which was cDNA or gDNA.

Authors' methods: Estimation of nucleated cell counts was performed using reference gene primer amplification. The repertoire was sequenced with immunoSEQ multiplex PCR; TCRdb's copy has only in-frame clones and lacks some. The V and J calls and clone size were taken over from that table, and D and trimming were inferred from the DNA. The sample lists 65,000 to 90,000 clones; 76% were seen once. The clonotype originates from a man aged 65-85 years with active or convalescent COVID-19. The chain uses TRBV2 and TRBJ2-5; 14 positions match TRBD2. Sequencing was done on a sample of peripheral blood. The CDR3: CASSAGLAGAETQYF. As DNA, the CDR3 is TGTGCCAGCAGCGCGGGACTAGCGGGGGCTGAGACCCAGTACTTC.